Shown below are 23 T cell receptor beta chains from a single sample sequenced in a study of T cells after yellow fever vaccination (dated by TCRdb to the late 2010s). Per the publication, the treatment or condition label means: live attenuated yellow fever vaccine strain. The method behind the library was 5' RACE. The instrument given in TCRdb is Illumina HiSeq 2500. TCRdb reanalyzed the raw reads on its own, using fastp at Q25 for trimming and MiXCR for clone calling, and kept in-frame beta chains. CDR3 protein sequences are deduplicated, and each keeps its most common genes and DNA. The sample table shows about 74,000 distinct CDR3 sequences, and approximately 7% are seen once. Together, the top ten hold around 32% of the sample. Material: CD8+ T cells sorted from PBMCs, obtained about 5 days after the first yellow fever vaccination. These receptors all stem from a man in his late teens or twenties who received the YFV17D yellow fever vaccine.

The chain combines TRBV5-1 with TRBJ2-7; D might be TRBD2 (6 bases). In germline, CDR1 is SGHRS, CDR2 YFSETQ. CDR3 length: 15 residues. V gave up 4 bases and J gave up 0 bases, with 14 bases separating them. The CDR3 region is CASSPAGTSSYEQYF. CDR3 DNA sequence: TGCGCCAGCAGCCCCGCGGGGACGAGCTCCTACGAGCAGTACTTC.

In this sample, this clonotype turned up many times. The V gene is TRBV12-3 or TRBV12-4, the J gene TRBJ2-3, with TRBD1 matching over 10 bases. The J segment lost 5 bases and the V segment lost 4 bases, leaving 9 bases of the junction unmatched. The CDR3 has 16 amino acids. The DNA for the CDR3 is TGTGCCAGCAGTTACGGCCCCGACAGGGGGCTAGATACGCAGTATTTT. It translates to CASSYGPDRGLDTQYF.

This clonotype appeared a few times. This chain joins TRBV5-4 and TRBJ2-6; a weak D match, TRBD1 (6 bases). The germline V gene has CDR1 SGHNT and CDR2 YYREEE (reference sequence). The CDR3 consists of 19 residues. V lost 2 bases and J 4 bases, leaving 22 bases between the germline ends. CDR3 nucleotides: TGTGCCAGCAGCTTTGTAACAGGGCCTTTCTCGGGAGGGGCCAACGTCCTGACTTTC. Amino acids: CASSFVTGPFSGGANVLTF.

In this sample, this clonotype turned up a few times. The chain combines TRBV4-2 with TRBJ2-1, with D perhaps TRBD1 (6 bases). The V end lost 1 base, the J end lost 1 base, and 11 bases lay between the germline ends. CDR3 size: 16 residues. The germline gives CDR1 LGHNA, CDR2 YNFKEQ. CDR3 sequence reads: CASSQGFTGSYNEQFF. Written as DNA, the CDR3 is TGTGCCAGCAGCCAAGGGTTTACAGGGTCCTACAATGAGCAGTTCTTC.

This chain connects TRBV7-8 to TRBJ2-1, with TRBD1 matching over 7 bases. Germline V gene sequence: CDR1 SGHVS, CDR2 FQNEAQ. The J segment lost 3 bases and the V segment lost 5 bases, leaving 7 bases of the junction unmatched. This CDR3 region has 15 residues. CDR3 nucleotides: TGTGCCAGCAGCCTCCCCCGGGACAGCTACAATGAGCAGTTCTTC. This translates into CASSLPRDSYNEQFF. The full variable domain, rest sourced from reference TRBV7-8 and TRBJ2-1, is GAGVSQSPRYKVAKRGQDVALRCDPISGHVSLFWYQQALGQGPEFLTYFQNEAQLDKSGLPSDRFFAERPEGSVSTLKIQRTQQEDSAVYLCASSLPRDSYNEQFFGPGTRLTVL.

The chain's CDR3 is CASSYSTVGHNYGYTF. As DNA, the CDR3 is TGTGCCAGCAGTTACTCGACTGTGGGACACAACTATGGCTACACCTTC. The rearrangement uses TRBV6-5 and TRBJ1-2, with D perhaps matching TRBD1 (6 bases). This CDR3 region has 16 residues. In germline, CDR1 is MNHEY, CDR2 SVGAGI. V lost 0 bases, J lost 2 bases, and 13 bases lay in between.

This clonotype has at least ten counts. V and J are TRBV27 and TRBJ2-7, with 7 bases fitting TRBD1. Per germline, CDR1 MNHEY and CDR2 SMNVEV (reference sequence). Trimming took 0 bases from V and 0 from J; bases not matched to a gene: 5. The CDR3 spans 16 residues. CDR3 DNA: TGTGCCAGCAGTTTATCAGGGACAGTATTCTCCTACGAGCAGTACTTC. This gives the protein CASSLSGTVFSYEQYF.

This clonotype was recorded at least ten times. The chain uses TRBV27 and TRBJ1-3; D is ambiguous. Per the germline V gene, CDR1 is MNHEY and CDR2 is SMNVEV (reference sequence). V lost 2 bases and J lost 8, with 10 bases in between. The CDR3 covers 13 residues. The DNA for the CDR3 is TGTGCCAGCAGTTTAGCGGTCGGGGACACCATATATTTT. As protein: CASSLAVGDTIYF.

The rearrangement joins TRBV4-1 to TRBJ1-2; D not certain. This CDR3 region has 16 residues. Germline-derived CDR1 and CDR2 are MGHRA and YSYEKL. Trimming took off 1 base at V and 3 bases at J, with 15 bases between the two ends. CDR3 DNA: TGCGCCAGCAGCCAAGGGGCAGGACTCGAGGACTATGGCTACACCTTC. It translates to CASSQGAGLEDYGYTF.

In its sample, this clonotype was seen a few times. The rearrangement uses TRBV10-3 and TRBJ2-2; 8 positions match TRBD2. The germline CDR1 and CDR2 sequences are ENHRY and SYGVKD. The CDR3 has 14 amino acids. The J segment lost 0 bases and the V segment lost 10 bases, leaving 4 bases of the junction unmatched. CDR3 in amino acids: CATRLAPNTGELFF. The CDR3 DNA reads as TGTGCCACCAGACTAGCGCCGAACACCGGGGAGCTGTTTTTT.

This clonotype has only a few counts. The chain combines TRBV27 with TRBJ1-1, with D possibly being TRBD1 (5 bases). The germline V gene has CDR1 MNHEY and CDR2 SMNVEV (reference sequence). The CDR3 consists of 15 residues. Trimming removed 7 bases from V and 0 bases from J, with 15 bases in between. The CDR3 bases are TGTGCCAGCACCTCCGCCCCGGGGGTGAACACTGAAGCTTTCTTT. The encoded protein is CASTSAPGVNTEAFF.

This clonotype was seen at least ten times. V usage is TRBV4-3 and J usage is TRBJ2-6; D might be TRBD1 (6 bases). The length of the CDR3 is 16 residues. V was clipped by 3 bases and J by 0 bases, with 9 bases between them. Germline CDR1 and CDR2: LGHNA and YSLEER. CDR3 nucleotide sequence: TGCGCCAGCAGCCAGGACAGTCCCTCTGGGGCCAACGTCCTGACTTTC. Protein product: CASSQDSPSGANVLTF.

J is TRBJ2-7 and V is TRBV27; perhaps D is TRBD1 or TRBD2 (6 bases each). Germline V gene lookup returns CDR1 MNHEY and CDR2 SMNVEV (reference sequence). V lost 5 bases to trimming and J lost 5 bases, with 22 bases between them. The CDR3 length is 16 residues. CDR3 amino acids: CASSPLLTGGFHEQYF. CDR3 sequence (DNA): TGTGCCAGCAGTCCCCTCTTGACAGGAGGGTTCCACGAGCAGTACTTC.

This clonotype was counted between two and nine times. V is TRBV27 and J is TRBJ1-6; a possible D gene is TRBD1 (6 bases). Trimming shortened V by 3 bases and J by 9 bases, and 12 bases separated the two germline ends. CDR3 size: 14 residues. Germline V lookup: CDR1 MNHEY, CDR2 SMNVEV (reference sequence). CDR3 loop: CASSLGRDTSPLHF. Written as DNA, the CDR3 is TGTGCCAGCAGTTTGGGCAGGGACACTTCACCCCTCCACTTT.

The table lists this clonotype with many counts. The CDR3 DNA is TGTGCCAGCAGTTTAAGTAGGGGGCTATCCTATAATTCACCCCTCCACTTT. Translating gives CASSLSRGLSYNSPLHF. The chain has TRBV12-3 or TRBV12-4 and TRBJ1-6; 7 bases are a match to TRBD1. J lost 1 base, V lost 2 bases, and 5 bases had no gene match. The CDR3 consists of 17 residues.

This clonotype was counted between two and nine times. The gene calls are TRBV28 and TRBJ2-1; TRBD1 might be the D (5 bases). The CDR3 extends over 15 amino acids. V lost 1 base, J lost 4 bases, and 11 bases lay in between. From germline, CDR1 is MDHEN and CDR2 SYDVKM. The CDR3: CASSLFQGPYNEQFF. In nucleotides, the CDR3 is TGTGCCAGCAGTTTATTCCAGGGTCCGTACAATGAGCAGTTCTTC.

This clonotype was counted at least ten times. The chain links TRBV15 to TRBJ2-7; TRBD2 aligns across 8 bases. J gave up 6 bases and V 3 bases, and 7 bases lay outside the gene matches. Germline V CDR1 and CDR2: LNHNV, YYDKDF (reference sequence). CDR3 length: 14 residues. The CDR3, as DNA: TGTGCCACCAGCAGTAGCGGGACCTCGCTCGAGCAGTACTTC. Encoded protein: CATSSSGTSLEQYF.

This clonotype was found many times. The chain couples TRBV7-9 to TRBJ1-2; the match to TRBD1 covers 9 bases. V lost 2 bases, J lost 2 bases, and 0 bases stayed unmatched. Germline CDR1 is SEHNR and CDR2 is FQNEAQ (reference sequence). The CDR3 runs to 14 residues. The CDR3 protein is CASSLTGGNYGYTF. CDR3 bases: TGTGCCAGCAGCTTAACAGGGGGCAACTATGGCTACACCTTC.

This clonotype has ten or more counts. The gene calls are TRBV18 and TRBJ1-5; D is unclear. The CDR3 is made up of 14 amino acids. V lost 0 bases to trimming and J lost 3 bases, with 6 bases between them. The germline V gene encodes CDR1 KGHSH and CDR2 LQKENI. This CDR3 reads CASSPPGINQPQHF. The CDR3 DNA reads TGTGCCAGCTCACCACCAGGTATCAATCAGCCCCAGCATTTT.

Only a few counts were recorded for this clonotype. The V and J genes are TRBV27 and TRBJ1-4, with D possibly matching TRBD1 (6 bases). V was trimmed by 6 bases and J by 8 bases, leaving 13 bases between them. CDR1 is MNHEY and CDR2 is SMNVEV in the germline V gene (reference sequence). This CDR3 spans 13 amino acids. In nucleotides, the CDR3 is TGTGCCAGCAGCTGGGGGGCCGGGGAAAAACTGTTTTTT. Translating it yields CASSWGAGEKLFF.

The sample holds many counts of this clonotype. This sequence joins TRBV6-5 and TRBJ2-1; TRBD1 matches at 8 bases. Trimming took 7 bases from V and 9 from J; bases not matched to a gene: 11. The CDR3 runs to 14 residues. Germline V CDR1 and CDR2: MNHEY, SVGAGI. The CDR3 spells CASTHQGANLEQFF. The CDR3 coding sequence is TGTGCCAGCACCCACCAGGGGGCCAACCTTGAGCAGTTCTTC.

In this sample, this clonotype turned up a few times. This chain connects TRBV7-9 to TRBJ2-5; TRBD1 aligns across 7 bases. The germline V gene encodes CDR1 SEHNR and CDR2 FQNEAQ (reference sequence). With 4 bases clipped from V and 0 bases from J, the junction kept 11 bases outside the gene matches. This CDR3 has 17 residues. The CDR3 protein is CASSSPSGTAYQETQYF. CDR3 bases: TGTGCCAGCAGCTCGCCCTCCGGGACAGCGTACCAAGAGACCCAGTACTTC.

This clonotype has a handful of counts. The chain employs TRBV9 and TRBJ2-1, with 10 bases identical to TRBD1. Unmatched junction bases numbered 3, after V lost 0 bases and J lost 6 bases. The CDR3 consists of 15 residues. Per the germline V gene, CDR1 is SGDLS and CDR2 is YYNGEE. This chain's CDR3 is CASSVGQGAGNEQFF. CDR3 in DNA: TGTGCCAGCAGCGTAGGACAGGGGGCAGGCAATGAGCAGTTCTTC.